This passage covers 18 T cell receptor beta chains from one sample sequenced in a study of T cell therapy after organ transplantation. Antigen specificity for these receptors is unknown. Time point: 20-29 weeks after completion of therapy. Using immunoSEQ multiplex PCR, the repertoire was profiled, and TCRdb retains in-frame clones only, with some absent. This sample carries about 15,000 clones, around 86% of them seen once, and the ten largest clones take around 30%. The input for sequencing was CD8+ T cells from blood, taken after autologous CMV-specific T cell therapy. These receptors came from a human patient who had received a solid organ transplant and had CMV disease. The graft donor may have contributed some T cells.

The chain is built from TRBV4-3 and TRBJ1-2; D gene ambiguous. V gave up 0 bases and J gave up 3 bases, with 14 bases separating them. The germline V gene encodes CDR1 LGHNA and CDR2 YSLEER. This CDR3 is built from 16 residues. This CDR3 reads CASSQDLGAGYYGYTF. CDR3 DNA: TGCGCCAGCAGCCAAGATTTGGGTGCGGGGTACTATGGCTACACCTTC.

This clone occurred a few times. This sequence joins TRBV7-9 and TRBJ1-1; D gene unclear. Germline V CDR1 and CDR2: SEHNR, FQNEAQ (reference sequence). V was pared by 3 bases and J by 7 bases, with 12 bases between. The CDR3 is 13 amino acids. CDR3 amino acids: CASSFLGRSEAFF. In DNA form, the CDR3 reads TGTGCCAGCAGCTTCCTAGGACGGAGTGAAGCTTTCTTT. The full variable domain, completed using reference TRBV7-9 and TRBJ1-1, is DTGVSQNPRHKITKRGQNVTFRCDPISEHNRLYWYRQTLGQGPEFLTYFQNEAQLEKSRLLSDRFSAERPKGSFSTLEIQRTEQGDSAMYLCASSFLGRSEAFFGQGTRLTVV.

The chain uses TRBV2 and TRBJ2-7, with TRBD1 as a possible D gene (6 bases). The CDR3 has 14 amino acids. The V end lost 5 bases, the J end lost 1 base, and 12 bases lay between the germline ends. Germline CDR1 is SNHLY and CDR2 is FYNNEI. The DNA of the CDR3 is TGTGCCAGCAGTTCCCCAGACAGGTCCTACGAGCAGTACTTC. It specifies CASSSPDRSYEQYF.

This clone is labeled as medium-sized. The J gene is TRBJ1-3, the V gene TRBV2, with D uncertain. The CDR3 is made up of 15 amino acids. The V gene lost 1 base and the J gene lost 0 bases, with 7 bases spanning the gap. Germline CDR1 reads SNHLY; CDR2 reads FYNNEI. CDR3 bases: TGTGCCAGCAGTGAAGGTTACAACTCTGGAAACACCATATATTTT. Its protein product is CASSEGYNSGNTIYF.

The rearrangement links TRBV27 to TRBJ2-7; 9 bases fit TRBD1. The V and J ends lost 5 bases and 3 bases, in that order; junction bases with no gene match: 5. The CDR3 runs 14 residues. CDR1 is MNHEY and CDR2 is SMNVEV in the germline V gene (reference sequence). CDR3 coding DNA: TGTGCCAGCAGTACCGGGACAGGGATCTACGAGCAGTACTTC. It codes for CASSTGTGIYEQYF.

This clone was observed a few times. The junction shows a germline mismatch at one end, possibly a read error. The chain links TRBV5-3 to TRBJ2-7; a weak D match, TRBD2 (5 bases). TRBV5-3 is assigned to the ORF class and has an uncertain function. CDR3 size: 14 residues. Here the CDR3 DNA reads TGTGCCAGCAGCTTGATAGGGAGTAGCGACGAGCAGTACTTC. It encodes CASSLIGSSDEQYF.

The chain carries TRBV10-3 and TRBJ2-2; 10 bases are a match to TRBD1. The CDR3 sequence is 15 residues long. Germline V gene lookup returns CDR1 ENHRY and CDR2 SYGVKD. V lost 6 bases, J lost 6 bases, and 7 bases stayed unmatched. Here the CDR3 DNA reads TGTGCCATCAGAGCTGGACAGGGGGGTGCCGGGGAGCTGTTTTTT. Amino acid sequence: CAIRAGQGGAGELFF.

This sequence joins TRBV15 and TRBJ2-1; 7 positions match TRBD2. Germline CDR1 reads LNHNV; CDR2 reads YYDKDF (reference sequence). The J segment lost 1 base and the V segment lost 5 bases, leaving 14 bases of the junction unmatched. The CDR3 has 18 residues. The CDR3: CATSSYLLTSRSYNEQFF. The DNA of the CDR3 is TGTGCCACCAGCTCGTACTTATTGACTAGCCGGTCCTACAATGAGCAGTTCTTC.

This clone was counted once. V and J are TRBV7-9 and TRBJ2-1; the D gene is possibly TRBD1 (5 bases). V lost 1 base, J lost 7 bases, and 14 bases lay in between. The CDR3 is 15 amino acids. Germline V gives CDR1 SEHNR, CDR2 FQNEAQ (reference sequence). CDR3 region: CASSLVGGPGNEQFF. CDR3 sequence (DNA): TGTGCCAGCAGCTTAGTCGGCGGACCAGGGAATGAGCAGTTCTTC.

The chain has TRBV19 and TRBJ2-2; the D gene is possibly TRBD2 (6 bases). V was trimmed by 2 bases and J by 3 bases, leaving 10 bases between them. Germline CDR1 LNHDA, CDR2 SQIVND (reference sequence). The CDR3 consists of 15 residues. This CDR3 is CASSITREDTGELFF. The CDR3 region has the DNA TGTGCCAGTAGTATAACCAGGGAGGACACCGGGGAGCTGTTTTTT.

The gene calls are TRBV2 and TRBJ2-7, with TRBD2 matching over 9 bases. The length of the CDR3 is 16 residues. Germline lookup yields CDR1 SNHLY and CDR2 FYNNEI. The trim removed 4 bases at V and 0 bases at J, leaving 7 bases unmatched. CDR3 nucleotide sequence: TGTGCCAGCAGTGTAACTAGCGGGCTTAGCTCCTACGAGCAGTACTTC. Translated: CASSVTSGLSSYEQYF. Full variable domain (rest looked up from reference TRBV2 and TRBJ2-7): EPEVTQTPSHQVTQMGQEVILRCVPISNHLYFYWYRQILGQKVEFLVSFYNNEISEKSEIFDDQFSVERPDGSNFTLKIRSTKLEDSAMYFCASSVTSGLSSYEQYFGPGTRLTVT.

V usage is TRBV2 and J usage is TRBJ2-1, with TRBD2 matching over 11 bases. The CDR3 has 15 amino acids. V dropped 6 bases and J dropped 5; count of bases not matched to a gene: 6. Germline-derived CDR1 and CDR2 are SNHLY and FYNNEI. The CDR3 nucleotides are TGTGCCAGCAGCCTTAGCGGGGGGGAAAACAATGAGCAGTTCTTC. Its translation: CASSLSGGENNEQFF.

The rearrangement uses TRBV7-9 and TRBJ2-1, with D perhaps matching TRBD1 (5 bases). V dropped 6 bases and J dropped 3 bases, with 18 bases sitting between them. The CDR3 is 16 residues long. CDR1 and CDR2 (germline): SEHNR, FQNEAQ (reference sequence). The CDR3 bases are TGTGCCAGCAGGCCCAGGGTTCCCGCGGACTACAATGAGCAGTTCTTC. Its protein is CASRPRVPADYNEQFF.

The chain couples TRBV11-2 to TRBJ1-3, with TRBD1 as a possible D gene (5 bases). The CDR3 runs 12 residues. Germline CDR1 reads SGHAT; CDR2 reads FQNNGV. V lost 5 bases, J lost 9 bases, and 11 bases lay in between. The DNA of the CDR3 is TGTGCCAGCAGCCCTGGCGGGGCCACCATATATTTT. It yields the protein CASSPGGATIYF. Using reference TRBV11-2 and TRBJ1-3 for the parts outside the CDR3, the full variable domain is EAGVAQSPRYKIIEKRQSVAFWCNPISGHATLYWYQQILGQGPKLLIQFQNNGVVDDSQLPKDRFSAERLKGVDSTLKIQPAKLEDSAVYLCASSPGGATIYFGEGSWLTVV.

The CDR3 loop reads CASSEAEGVYGYTF. CDR3 in DNA: TGTGCCAGCAGTGAAGCCGAGGGTGTCTATGGCTACACCTTC. The chain is built from TRBV6-1 and TRBJ1-2; D is unclear. The CDR3 is 14 residues long. The germline V gene encodes CDR1 MNHNS and CDR2 SASEGT. Trimming removed 0 bases at V and 4 bases at J, with 9 bases between.

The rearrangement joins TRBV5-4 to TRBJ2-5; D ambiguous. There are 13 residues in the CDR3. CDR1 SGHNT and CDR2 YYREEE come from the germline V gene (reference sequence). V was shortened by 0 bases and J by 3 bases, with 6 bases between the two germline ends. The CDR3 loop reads CASSLDREETQYF. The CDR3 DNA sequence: TGTGCCAGCAGCTTGGACAGAGAAGAGACCCAGTACTTC.

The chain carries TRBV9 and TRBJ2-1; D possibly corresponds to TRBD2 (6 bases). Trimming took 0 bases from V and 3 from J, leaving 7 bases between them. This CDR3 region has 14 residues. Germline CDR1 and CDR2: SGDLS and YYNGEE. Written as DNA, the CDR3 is TGTGCCAGCAGCGTAGGGACTAACTACAATGAGCAGTTCTTC. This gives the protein CASSVGTNYNEQFF.

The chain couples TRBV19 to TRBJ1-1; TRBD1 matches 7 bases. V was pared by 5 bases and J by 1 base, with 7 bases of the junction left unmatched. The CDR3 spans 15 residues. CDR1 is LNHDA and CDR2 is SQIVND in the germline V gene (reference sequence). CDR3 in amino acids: CASSSRGQENTEAFF. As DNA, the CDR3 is TGTGCCAGTAGTTCGCGAGGACAGGAGAACACTGAAGCTTTCTTT.